This TCR beta chain appears in the sequencing data of a study of post-analysis software for immune sequencing data (dated by TCRdb to 2013 to 2016). For the study in its entirety: The recorded disease courses included relapsing-remitting, secondary progressive and progressive-relapsing multiple sclerosis, and some patients had no subtype annotation. The patient repertoires were compared against approximately ten previously published healthy control repertoires obtained from donors aged about 6 to 26 years. A subset of samples was prepared in parallel using single-end sample barcoding, then pooled and co-amplified after Illumina adapter ligation. General findings and caveats noted by the study authors: Roughly 5 TRBV segments, including TRBV5-6, TRBV5-1 and TRBV20-1, were significantly more frequent in patients than controls. Strong co-clustering of samples prepared in the same batch was shown by direct clustering with F measure, prompting a batch-effect correction. Normalized Chao1 diversity was significantly lower in multiple sclerosis patients than controls, suggesting substantial peripheral T-cell clonal expansion. The control group was slightly older than the multiple sclerosis patient group.

The library was prepared using PCR. The listed sequencing device is Illumina HiSeq 2500. To reduce PCR and sequencing biases, unique molecular identifiers were incorporated into the TCR beta cDNA libraries. Per 1 to 10 million input T cells, roughly 500,000 cDNA molecules were obtained, such that each molecule approximated one T cell. The patient libraries were prepared and sequenced using the same protocol as the earlier healthy control dataset. Within a given batch, samples were prepared together, multiplexed and sequenced on the same HiSeq lane. The paper's data handling went like this. MIGEC was used to process the raw barcoded reads, and molecular identifier groups with only a single read were discarded before consensus assembly and CDR3 extraction. Clonotype tables were post-analysed with VDJtools, normalizing diversity by down-sampling all datasets to the smallest sample size. In repertoire overlap clustering, CDR3 amino acid sequences, but not nucleotide sequences, were matched to correct batch-related cross-sample contamination. TCRdb applied fastp at Q25 and MiXCR to the public reads, then kept only in-frame beta chains. Records with the same CDR3 protein are collapsed into one entry carrying the most frequent genes and DNA. TCRdb's processing, not the authors' own work, is the source of the V and J calls. This sample lists 700,000 to 800,000 distinct CDR3 sequences; about 27% were detected once. The ten top clones hold roughly 0.53% of the sample.

Deletion took 7 bases off V and 2 bases off J, with a span of 15 bases between the germline ends. Taken from cysteine to phenylalanine, the CDR3 has 14 residues. The read is trimmed to its CDR3 DNA, 42 bases read in frame from base 1. With respect to this clonotype: No antigen is known for it. No clone much larger than this one lies a single base away; base qualities are absent.

TCR beta repertoires were profiled from peripheral blood of about a dozen young patients with multiple sclerosis to demonstrate the VDJtools post-analysis software. The multiple sclerosis patients were children and adolescents between roughly 6 and 17 years of age. This receptor was taken from a girl between 10 and 17 years old with multiple sclerosis. Sample: blood. Here the chain combines TRBV12-3 or TRBV12-4 and TRBJ2-7; the D call is possibly TRBD1 or TRBD2, each sharing 5 bases. The CDR3 region reads CASTMGPPPYEQYF. The nucleotide sequence reads TGTGCCAGCACCATGGGACCGCCACCCTACGAGCAGTACTTC.